The entry below gives a single T cell receptor (beta chain) sequence along with its context. Its antigen remains unknown. Sequencing was performed with immunoSEQ multiplex PCR; in TCRdb, only in-frame clones are kept and a portion is missing. Seen here are 100,000 to 150,000 clones, over 75% observed once, and the top ten hold approximately 7%. Trimming pared 4 bases from V and 0 bases from J, leaving 12 bases between. This CDR3 is built from 15 residues. Germline CDR1 reads SGHVS; CDR2 reads FQNEAQ. This specimen belongs to a study of T cell responses to AZD1222 COVID-19 vaccine. Study-level information: Second-dose timings of about 4 or about 12 weeks were pooled.

General study points: Baseline serology detected seropositivity in only a handful of AZD1222 recipients.

This sequence was found in an adult in good health. Here the sequenced sample was peripheral blood, taken on day 0 of AZD1222 vaccination. V usage is TRBV7-8 and J usage is TRBJ1-1, with D tentatively TRBD1 (5 bases). DNA for the CDR3: TGTGCCAGCAGCTCACAGGTATTTGTGAACACTGAAGCTTTCTTT. Protein sequence: CASSSQVFVNTEAFF.